This T cell receptor (beta chain) was profiled in a study of identical twins. Looked up from germline, CDR1 is MNHEY and CDR2 is SVGEGT. V shed 5 bases and J shed 4 bases, with 9 bases lying between them. This CDR3 is built from 13 residues. After template switching added a universal primer site, the resulting cDNA carried unique molecular identifiers. TCRdb re-called the 5' RACE reads through MiXCR, storing one row per CDR3 protein. This sample has approximately 230,000 distinct CDR3 sequences; around 15% occur once, and the top ten carry around 9%. Whole-study findings and limits: Analyses based on zero insertions could be partly confounded by invariant MAIT and iNKT cells. There was an excess of low generation probability in the out-of-frame alpha sequences that twins shared.

Among all donors, each was a healthy Caucasian. As concerns this clonotype: The antigen is undetermined.

The sequenced material came from memory (CD45RO+) T cells sorted from blood. The origin of this receptor is a woman between 18 and 30 years old in good health. The genes are TRBV6-2 or TRBV6-3 and TRBJ1-5; the D is unclear. The CDR3: CASSVLYNQPQHF. The CDR3, as DNA: TGTGCCAGCAGTGTTCTTTATAATCAGCCCCAGCATTTT.